This section outlines one T cell receptor beta chain sequence together with its context. What it binds is not known. Measured with immunoSEQ multiplex PCR; TCRdb has only the in-frame clones, and not every one. Of some 50,000 clones in the sample, roughly two thirds were seen once. The data are from a study of cytotoxic CD8 clonotypes in ibrutinib-treated CLL. Whole-study findings and limits: In sustained-remission versus progressing patients, sampling times differed.

Germline CDR1 and CDR2: SQVTM and ANQGSEA. Between the trimmed V and J ends, which lost 7 bases and 2 bases, there was a span of 12 bases. CDR3 size: 12 residues. V and J are TRBV29-1 and TRBJ2-7; D possibly corresponds to TRBD1 (6 bases). The material was PBMCs, obtained after 12 months of ibrutinib treatment. This clonotype was sampled from a human donor with chronic lymphocytic leukemia. CDR3 sequence reads: CSGSTGPYEQYF. In DNA, the CDR3 is TGCAGCGGCTCGACAGGTCCCTACGAGCAGTACTTC.